Following are 25 T cell receptor beta chains from one sample sequenced in a study of cytomegalovirus exposure and HLA in healthy donors (dated by TCRdb to about 2017). The library came from the immunoSEQ multiplex PCR assay. TCRdb obtained this table from immuneACCESS and retained in-frame rearrangements with V and J assigned. These tables miss some clones; where compared with another copy, unresolved V genes account for less than half of the shortfall, and the remainder is unexplained. For this sample there are tens of thousands of clones; 95% to 98% appear just once. The ten largest clones add up to roughly 1.5% of the sample. The sample taken for sequencing was PBMCs. The receptors here all came from a woman between 18 and 29 years old in good health and CMV-seropositive.

The chain has TRBV5-1 and TRBJ1-5; 7 bases align to TRBD1. Germline V gene lookup returns CDR1 SGHRS and CDR2 YFSETQ. The CDR3 has 15 residues. With 0 bases clipped from V and 6 bases from J, the junction kept 6 bases outside the gene matches. This CDR3 is CASSLGDREAQPQHF. CDR3 bases: TGCGCCAGCAGCTTGGGTGACAGGGAGGCTCAGCCCCAGCATTTT.

V gene TRBV10-3 combines with J gene TRBJ2-7, with TRBD1 matching over 7 bases. CDR1 and CDR2 (germline): ENHRY, SYGVKD. The CDR3 sequence is 16 residues long. V lost 1 base to trimming and J lost 0 bases; unmatched junction nucleotides: 6. The CDR3 region is CAISEFRGLTSYEQYF. The CDR3 region has the DNA TGTGCCATCAGTGAGTTTAGGGGGCTGACCTCCTACGAGCAGTACTTC.

The genes are TRBV6-5 and TRBJ2-3; D is undetermined. The CDR3 is 15 residues long. Trimming removed 0 bases from V and 2 bases from J, with 9 bases in between. Per the germline V gene, CDR1 is MNHEY and CDR2 is SVGAGI. For the CDR3, the DNA is TGTGCCAGCAGTTACTCTCGCGCTCACACAGATACGCAGTATTTT. Amino acid sequence: CASSYSRAHTDTQYF.

The chain couples TRBV27 to TRBJ2-6, with 7 bases aligning to TRBD1. The CDR3 runs 15 residues. Germline-derived CDR1 and CDR2 are MNHEY and SMNVEV (reference sequence). Trimming took 5 bases from V and 4 from J; bases not matched to a gene: 5. The CDR3 spells CASSITGAGANVLTF. As DNA, the CDR3 is TGTGCCAGCAGTATCACAGGGGCCGGGGCCAACGTCCTGACTTTC. The full variable domain, rest sourced from reference TRBV27 and TRBJ2-6, is EAQVTQNPRYLITVTGKKLTVTCSQNMNHEYMSWYRQDPGLGLRQIYYSMNVEVTDKGDVPEGYKVSRKEKRNFPLILESPSPNQTSLYFCASSITGAGANVLTFGAGSRLTVL.

The rearrangement uses TRBV2 and TRBJ2-1; 12 nucleotides align to TRBD2. Germline CDR1 reads SNHLY; CDR2 reads FYNNEI. Trimming at V came to 10 bases and at J to 4 bases, leaving 5 bases not matched to a gene. The CDR3 length is 14 residues. In nucleotides, the CDR3 is TGTGCCACCCAGACTAGCGGGAGTTACAATGAGCAGTTCTTC. It is translated as CATQTSGSYNEQFF. Supplemented by reference TRBV2 and TRBJ2-1, the full variable domain reads EPEVTQTPSHQVTQMGQEVILRCVPISNHLYFYWYRQILGQKVEFLVSFYNNEISEKSEIFDDQFSVERPDGSNFTLKIRSTKLEDSAMYFCATQTSGSYNEQFFGPGTRLTVL.

The chain combines TRBV27 with TRBJ2-3; 16 bases align to TRBD2. Germline trimming cut 4 bases from V and 3 bases from J; bases unmatched to any gene: 7. The CDR3 runs to 18 residues. Germline V gene data show CDR1 as MNHEY and CDR2 as SMNVEV (reference sequence). The CDR3, as DNA: TGTGCCAGCAGTTCCTCCCCGGGACTAGCGGGAGGGACAGATACGCAGTATTTT. Residues: CASSSSPGLAGGTDTQYF.

This chain connects TRBV19 to TRBJ1-2; TRBD1 matches at 7 bases. Germline assignment: CDR1 LNHDA and CDR2 SQIVND (reference sequence). The CDR3 consists of 13 residues. V was pared by 3 bases and J by 5 bases, with 3 bases of the junction left unmatched. CDR3 region: CASSIRDSYGYTF. The CDR3 region has the DNA TGTGCCAGTAGTATTAGGGACAGTTATGGCTACACCTTC.

This chain joins TRBV15 and TRBJ1-5; a possible D gene is TRBD1 (5 bases). CDR3 length: 18 residues. Between the trimmed V and J ends, which lost 0 bases and 3 bases, there was a span of 18 bases. CDR1 is LNHNV and CDR2 is YYDKDF in the germline V gene (reference sequence). CDR3: CATSRDDGKGAINQPQHF. The CDR3 DNA follows: TGTGCCACCAGCAGAGATGATGGGAAAGGGGCCATCAATCAGCCCCAGCATTTT.

This chain uses TRBV7-2 with TRBJ2-3, with a weak D call TRBD1 (6 bases). This CDR3 contains 15 residues. Trimming removed 5 bases at V and 3 bases at J, with 15 bases between. In germline, CDR1 is SGHTA, CDR2 FQGNSA. The CDR3 region has the DNA TGTGCCAGCAGCGCCGACAGGCTTCTTACAGATACGCAGTATTTT. It codes for CASSADRLLTDTQYF.

The V call is TRBV27, the J call TRBJ1-3; perhaps TRBD1 as D (6 bases). The CDR3 has 13 amino acids. The germline gives CDR1 MNHEY, CDR2 SMNVEV (reference sequence). The V end was cut by 9 bases, the J end by 2 bases, with 11 bases between. This chain's CDR3 is CASKQGAGNTIYF. In DNA, the CDR3 is TGTGCCAGTAAACAGGGTGCTGGAAACACCATATATTTT.

This chain links TRBV27 with TRBJ2-1; 12 bases map to TRBD2. This CDR3 comprises 18 residues. Germline V gene data show CDR1 as MNHEY and CDR2 as SMNVEV (reference sequence). The V gene end was trimmed by 3 bases and the J gene end by 6 bases; junction bases not matched to a gene: 12. This CDR3 reads CASSFLNLLAGGPNEQFF. The CDR3 DNA reads as TGTGCCAGCAGTTTCCTGAACCTCCTAGCGGGAGGGCCCAATGAGCAGTTCTTC.

This sequence joins TRBV28 and TRBJ1-3, with D unresolved. V shed 2 bases and J shed 8 bases, with 4 bases lying between them. Germline CDR1 and CDR2: MDHEN and SYDVKM. The CDR3 has 11 amino acids. The chain's CDR3 is CASSLRYTIYF. For the CDR3, the DNA is TGTGCCAGCAGTTTACGTTACACCATATATTTT. The full variable domain, its missing parts supplied by reference TRBV28 and TRBJ1-3, is DVKVTQSSRYLVKRTGEKVFLECVQDMDHENMFWYRQDPGLGLRLIYFSYDVKMKEKGDIPEGYSVSREKKERFSLILESASTNQTSMYLCASSLRYTIYFGEGSWLTVV.

The rearrangement uses TRBV6-4 and TRBJ2-6; maybe TRBD1 (5 bases). The V gene's germline CDR1 is MRHNA and CDR2 SNTAGT. There are 16 residues in the CDR3. Trimming pared 3 bases from V and 0 bases from J, leaving 9 bases between. CDR3 loop: CASSETGHSGANVLTF. CDR3 in DNA: TGTGCCAGCAGTGAAACAGGTCACTCTGGGGCCAACGTCCTGACTTTC.

The chain employs TRBV27 and TRBJ1-1; TRBD1 is a possible D gene (6 bases). This CDR3 comprises 16 residues. V gave up 3 bases and J gave up 0 bases, with 14 bases separating them. Germline lookup yields CDR1 MNHEY and CDR2 SMNVEV (reference sequence). DNA of the CDR3: TGTGCCAGCAGTTTCTCCGGGACAAGTATGAACACTGAAGCTTTCTTT. Its translation is CASSFSGTSMNTEAFF.

This clone was found a few times. V usage is TRBV6-1 and J usage is TRBJ2-7, with 7 positions matching TRBD1. This CDR3 spans 14 amino acids. The germline CDR1 and CDR2 sequences are MNHNS and SASEGT. The V and J ends lost 8 bases and 6 bases, in that order; junction bases with no gene match: 13. The CDR3 nucleotides read TGTGCCAGCGCCGACAGGGTTTGGGTGGTCGAGCAGTACTTC. Its translation: CASADRVWVVEQYF.

This chain links TRBV25-1 with TRBJ1-2; D may be TRBD1 (6 bases). Germline values: CDR1 MGHDK, CDR2 SYGVNS. This CDR3 is 16 amino acids long. V lost 6 bases, J lost 0 bases, and 17 bases lay in between. As DNA, the CDR3 is TGTGCCAGCAGGACTTCAGGGGCCTCAGCTAACTATGGCTACACCTTC. Protein sequence: CASRTSGASANYGYTF.

The V gene is TRBV6-1, the J gene TRBJ2-4, with TRBD2 identical over 12 bases. This CDR3 has 18 amino acids. The junction had 7 bases not matched to a gene; V was cut back by 4 bases and J by 0 bases. Germline CDR1 and CDR2: MNHNS and SASEGT. CDR3 residues: CASSVLAGGNLAKNIQYF. The CDR3 DNA sequence: TGTGCCAGCAGTGTTCTAGCGGGAGGGAACCTAGCCAAAAACATTCAGTACTTC.

The chain recombines TRBV11-3 with TRBJ2-3, with 10 bases fitting TRBD1. V shed 1 base and J 5 bases; nucleotides not matched to a gene: 12. The CDR3 is 18 residues long. CDR1 and CDR2 (germline): SGHNT, YENEEA. The CDR3 coding sequence is TGTGCCAGCAGCTTAGGGGACAGGGGTTCGGCCCACGGAGATACGCAGTATTTT. This codes for CASSLGDRGSAHGDTQYF.

The rearrangement links TRBV19 to TRBJ2-1; 10 bases align to TRBD2. This CDR3 has 16 amino acids. Unmatched junction bases numbered 7, after V lost 2 bases and J lost 6 bases. Germline values: CDR1 LNHDA, CDR2 SQIVND (reference sequence). CDR3 protein: CASSINLAGAFNEQFF. The CDR3 DNA reads as TGTGCCAGTAGTATAAATCTAGCGGGAGCCTTCAATGAGCAGTTCTTC.

The chain carries TRBV7-6 and TRBJ1-5; D is undetermined. The CDR3 has 13 residues. Germline values: CDR1 SGHVS, CDR2 FNYEAQ. The germline V and J ends were trimmed by 1 base and 4 bases, with 5 bases remaining between them. CDR3 region: CASSLDYNQPQHF. The CDR3 bases are TGTGCCAGCAGCTTAGATTATAATCAGCCCCAGCATTTT.

CDR3: CASSFQAGYNEQFF. DNA of the CDR3: TGTGCCAGCAGTTTTCAAGCAGGGTACAATGAGCAGTTCTTC. The V call is TRBV6-6, the J call TRBJ2-1, with D possibly being TRBD1 (5 bases). Germline V CDR1 and CDR2: MNHNY, SVGAGI (reference sequence). V lost 4 bases to trimming and J lost 4 bases, with 11 bases between them. The CDR3 is 14 amino acids.

The chain combines TRBV28 with TRBJ1-5; 9 bases line up with TRBD1. V lost 2 bases and J lost 2; bases outside the gene matches: 4. The germline gives CDR1 MDHEN, CDR2 SYDVKM. This CDR3 is built from 16 residues. CDR3 in amino acids: CASSLMGQGGNQPQHF. CDR3 nucleotides: TGTGCCAGCAGTTTAATGGGACAGGGCGGCAATCAGCCCCAGCATTTT.

Worth noting for this clone: The junction shows a germline mismatch at one end, possibly a read error. The chain couples TRBV19 to TRBJ1-2; a weak D match, TRBD1 (5 bases). Germline CDR1 LNHDA, CDR2 SQIVND (reference sequence). The CDR3 contains 15 residues. CDR3 sequence reads: CASSLDPRRANGYTF. As DNA, the CDR3 is TGTGCCAGTAGTCTAGATCCACGCAGGGCTAATGGCTACACCTTC.

V and J are TRBV19 and TRBJ1-2; TRBD1 aligns across 8 bases. CDR1 is LNHDA and CDR2 is SQIVND in the germline V gene (reference sequence). With 6 bases clipped from V and 2 bases from J, the junction kept 8 bases outside the gene matches. This CDR3 spans 15 amino acids. The CDR3 region is CASSAGQGPNYGYTF. CDR3 sequence (DNA): TGTGCCAGTAGCGCCGGACAGGGTCCCAACTATGGCTACACCTTC. Filled out from reference TRBV19 and TRBJ1-2, the complete variable domain reads DGGITQSPKYLFRKEGQNVTLSCEQNLNHDAMYWYRQDPGQGLRLIYYSQIVNDFQKGDIAEGYSVSREKKESFPLTVTSAQKNPTAFYLCASSAGQGPNYGYTFGSGTRLTVV.

The V call is TRBV2, the J call TRBJ2-2; 7 nucleotides match TRBD2. The CDR3 has 14 amino acids. J gave up 4 bases and V 5 bases, and 4 bases lay outside the gene matches. Germline values: CDR1 SNHLY, CDR2 FYNNEI. Here the CDR3 DNA reads TGTGCCAGCAGTAGGGACTACTTCACCGGGGAGCTGTTTTTT. Protein sequence: CASSRDYFTGELFF.